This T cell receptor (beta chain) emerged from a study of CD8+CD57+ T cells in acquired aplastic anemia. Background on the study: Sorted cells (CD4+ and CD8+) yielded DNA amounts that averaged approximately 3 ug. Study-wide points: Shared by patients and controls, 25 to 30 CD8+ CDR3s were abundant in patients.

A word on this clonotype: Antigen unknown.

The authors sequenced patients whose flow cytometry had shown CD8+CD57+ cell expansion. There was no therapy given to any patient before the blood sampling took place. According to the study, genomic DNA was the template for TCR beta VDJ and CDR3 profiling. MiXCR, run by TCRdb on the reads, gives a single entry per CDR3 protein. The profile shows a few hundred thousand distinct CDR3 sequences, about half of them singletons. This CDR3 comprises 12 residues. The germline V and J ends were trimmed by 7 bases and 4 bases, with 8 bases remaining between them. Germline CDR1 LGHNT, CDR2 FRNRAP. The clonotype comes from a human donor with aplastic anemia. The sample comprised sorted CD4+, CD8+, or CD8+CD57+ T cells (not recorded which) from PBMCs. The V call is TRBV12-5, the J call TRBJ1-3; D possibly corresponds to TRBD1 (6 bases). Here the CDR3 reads CASAQGGNTIYF. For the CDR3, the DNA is TGTGCTAGTGCCCAGGGGGGAAACACCATATATTTT.